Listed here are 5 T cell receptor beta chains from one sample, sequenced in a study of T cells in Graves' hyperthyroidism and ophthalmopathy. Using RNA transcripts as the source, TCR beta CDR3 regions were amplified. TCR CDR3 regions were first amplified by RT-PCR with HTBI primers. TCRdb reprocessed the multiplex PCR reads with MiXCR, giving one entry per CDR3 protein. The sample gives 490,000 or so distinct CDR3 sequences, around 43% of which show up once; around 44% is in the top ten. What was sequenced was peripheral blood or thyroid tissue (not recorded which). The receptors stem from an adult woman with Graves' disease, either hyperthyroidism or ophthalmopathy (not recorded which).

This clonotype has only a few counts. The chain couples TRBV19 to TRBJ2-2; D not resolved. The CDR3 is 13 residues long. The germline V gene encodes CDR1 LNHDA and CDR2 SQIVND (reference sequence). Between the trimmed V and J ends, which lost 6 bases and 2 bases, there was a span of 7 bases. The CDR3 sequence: CASRFPNTGELFF. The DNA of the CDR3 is TGTGCCAGTAGGTTTCCAAACACCGGGGAGCTGTTTTTT.

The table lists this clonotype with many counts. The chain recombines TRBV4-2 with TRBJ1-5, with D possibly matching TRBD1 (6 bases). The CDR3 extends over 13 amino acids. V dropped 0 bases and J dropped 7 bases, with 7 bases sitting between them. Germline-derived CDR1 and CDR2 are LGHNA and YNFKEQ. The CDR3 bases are TGTGCCAGCAGCCAAGAGAGGGGGCAGCCCCAGCATTTT. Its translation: CASSQERGQPQHF.

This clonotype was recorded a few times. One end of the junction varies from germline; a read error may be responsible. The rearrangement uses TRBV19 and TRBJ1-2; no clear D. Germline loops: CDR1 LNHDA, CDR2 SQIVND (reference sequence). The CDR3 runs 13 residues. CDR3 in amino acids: CASSISNPEHALF. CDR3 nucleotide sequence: TGTGCCAGTAGTATATCGAACCCAGAACACGCCCTCTTC.

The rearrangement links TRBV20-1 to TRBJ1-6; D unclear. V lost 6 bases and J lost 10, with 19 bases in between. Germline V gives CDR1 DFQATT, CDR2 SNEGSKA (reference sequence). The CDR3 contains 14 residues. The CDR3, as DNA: TGCAGTGCGAGGGATCTCGAGGAGTGGTCACCCCTCCACTTT. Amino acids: CSARDLEEWSPLHF.

The CDR3 region is CASRMTIWVRETQYF. CDR3 in DNA: TGTGCCAGCCGGATGACAATATGGGTTCGGGAGACCCAGTACTTC. The chain is built from TRBV25-1 and TRBJ2-5; no clear D gene. The germline CDR1 and CDR2 sequences are MGHDK and SYGVNS. The CDR3 spans 15 residues. V was trimmed by 8 bases and J by 5 bases, leaving 21 bases between them.